Below, 20 T cell receptor beta chains from the same sample are listed, as sequenced in a study of CD8+ T cells in alopecia areata (dated by TCRdb to 2017 to 2018). The treatment or condition label, as the study defines it: oral pan-JAK inhibitor, 5-10 mg twice daily. The receptor library was made with the immunoSEQ multiplex PCR assay. RNA was extracted from all samples and reverse transcribed into cDNA, which served as template for TCR sequencing. Drawn from immuneACCESS, this table holds only the in-frame rearrangements with V and J called that TCRdb kept. Clones are partly lost; checked studies trace under half to an unresolved V gene and leave the rest unexplained. The sample records 200,000 to 250,000 clones, roughly two fifths of which are singletons. 0.4% to 0.55% of the sample lies in the top ten. The sample here was CD4+ T cells sorted from blood, taken at approximately week 31, from a patient treated with tofacitinib. These receptors all stem from a human donor with alopecia areata.

V usage is TRBV18 and J usage is TRBJ1-6, with TRBD1 identical over 7 bases. In germline, CDR1 is KGHSH, CDR2 LQKENI. Germline trimming cut 5 bases from V and 3 bases from J; bases unmatched to any gene: 13. There are 18 residues in the CDR3. CDR3 protein: CASSTGYGTEFYNSPLHF. The CDR3 nucleotides are TGTGCCAGCTCAACCGGATACGGGACAGAATTCTATAATTCACCCCTCCACTTT. Supplemented by reference TRBV18 and TRBJ1-6, the full variable domain reads NAGVMQNPRHLVRRRGQEARLRCSPMKGHSHVYWYRQLPEEGLKFMVYLQKENIIDESGMPKERFSAEFPKEGPSILRIQQVVRGDSAAYFCASSTGYGTEFYNSPLHFGNGTRLTVT.

This clone was seen just once. The J gene is TRBJ2-4, the V gene TRBV2, with 13 bases matching TRBD2. The ends lost 6 bases at V and 0 bases at J; junction bases unmatched: 11. The CDR3 loop spans 19 amino acids. Per germline, CDR1 SNHLY and CDR2 FYNNEI. CDR3 loop: CASSPPTSGGSLAKNIQYF. The CDR3 DNA follows: TGTGCCAGCAGCCCTCCGACTAGCGGGGGGTCTCTAGCCAAAAACATTCAGTACTTC.

The chain recombines TRBV30 with TRBJ2-3, with unresolved D. Germline lookup yields CDR1 GTSNPN and CDR2 SVGIG (reference sequence). The CDR3 has 11 amino acids. Trimming took off 7 bases at V and 0 bases at J, with 5 bases between the two ends. The CDR3 here is CALTSTDTQYF. DNA of the CDR3: TGTGCCTTAACTAGCACAGATACGCAGTATTTT.

This chain links TRBV7-9 with TRBJ1-2; 8 nucleotides match TRBD1. The CDR3 spans 16 residues. The V gene end was trimmed by 3 bases and the J gene end by 6 bases; junction bases not matched to a gene: 12. Germline assignment: CDR1 SEHNR and CDR2 FQNEAQ (reference sequence). The CDR3 reads CASSFKQGVHLDGYTF. CDR3 nucleotide sequence: TGTGCCAGCAGCTTCAAACAGGGGGTTCACCTCGATGGCTACACCTTC.

The sample holds a few counts of this clone. The gene calls are TRBV5-4 and TRBJ2-2; 10 bases are a match to TRBD2. The CDR3 covers 16 residues. CDR1 is SGHNT and CDR2 is YYREEE in the germline V gene (reference sequence). V gave up 4 bases and J gave up 1 base; unmatched junction bases: 4. DNA for the CDR3: TGTGCCAGCAGCCAGACTAGCGGGTGGAACACCGGGGAGCTGTTTTTT. This translates into CASSQTSGWNTGELFF.

The chain links TRBV30 to TRBJ2-5; D not resolved. From germline, CDR1 is GTSNPN and CDR2 SVGIG (reference sequence). This CDR3 region has 11 residues. The ends were cut back, 0 bases at V and 9 bases at J, with 8 bases in the middle. The CDR3 DNA sequence: TGTGCCTGGAGTGTACCATTGGCCCAGTACTTC. Amino acid sequence: CAWSVPLAQYF.

V and J are TRBV28 and TRBJ1-2; perhaps TRBD1 as D (5 bases). The CDR3 is 12 residues long. Trimming took 5 bases from V and 1 from J, leaving 5 bases between them. Looked up from germline, CDR1 is MDHEN and CDR2 is SYDVKM. The chain's CDR3 is CASSGGNYGYTF. Here the CDR3 DNA reads TGTGCCAGCAGTGGGGGTAACTATGGCTACACCTTC.

The gene calls are TRBV5-1 and TRBJ2-2; D call uncertain. CDR1 is SGHRS, CDR2 YFSETQ, per germline. The CDR3 is 14 amino acids. The germline V and J ends were trimmed by 4 bases and 0 bases, with 7 bases remaining between them. The CDR3 region has the DNA TGCGCCAGCAGCGAGGAAGCGAACACCGGGGAGCTGTTTTTT. Its translation is CASSEEANTGELFF.

The chain has TRBV27 and TRBJ1-1; TRBD1 agrees at 7 bases. The germline V gene encodes CDR1 MNHEY and CDR2 SMNVEV (reference sequence). The CDR3 covers 14 residues. Trimming removed 6 bases from V and 4 bases from J; junction bases left unmatched: 8. The chain's CDR3 is CASRVDRVATEAFF. For the CDR3, the DNA is TGTGCCAGCAGGGTCGACAGGGTCGCCACTGAAGCTTTCTTT.

V gene TRBV19 combines with J gene TRBJ2-3; D unresolved. The length of the CDR3 is 13 residues. V was pared by 7 bases and J by 4 bases, with 12 bases between. Looked up from germline, CDR1 is LNHDA and CDR2 is SQIVND (reference sequence). In DNA form, the CDR3 reads TGTGCCAGTACCGTAAGTCATTCAGATACGCAGTATTTT. Residues: CASTVSHSDTQYF.

The chain recombines TRBV27 with TRBJ2-1; 11 nucleotides align to TRBD2. Germline V lookup: CDR1 MNHEY, CDR2 SMNVEV (reference sequence). This CDR3 region has 19 residues. Trimming took 5 bases from V and 4 from J; bases not matched to a gene: 16. The chain's CDR3 is CASSRLAGGGPSLYNEQFF. The CDR3 DNA reads TGTGCCAGCAGTCGGCTAGCGGGGGGCGGCCCCTCTTTGTACAATGAGCAGTTCTTC.

V gene TRBV19 combines with J gene TRBJ2-2; D perhaps matches TRBD1 (6 bases). The CDR3 runs 14 residues. V was pared by 5 bases and J by 0 bases, with 7 bases between. CDR1 and CDR2 from the germline V gene are LNHDA and SQIVND (reference sequence). CDR3 DNA sequence: TGTGCCAGTAGTCGACAGGCGAACACCGGGGAGCTGTTTTTT. Translated: CASSRQANTGELFF.

This clone came up a few times. This chain links TRBV27 with TRBJ1-6; D is ambiguous. V lost 2 bases and J 7 bases, leaving 12 bases between the germline ends. The CDR3 has 15 amino acids. Per germline, CDR1 MNHEY and CDR2 SMNVEV (reference sequence). CDR3 in amino acids: CASSLVGNINSPLHF. For the CDR3, the DNA is TGTGCCAGCAGTTTAGTGGGAAACATCAATTCACCCCTCCACTTT.

The chain joins TRBV29-1 to TRBJ2-1, with 8 nucleotides matching TRBD2. CDR1 is SQVTM, CDR2 ANQGSEA, per germline. The CDR3 consists of 17 residues. The J segment lost 0 bases and the V segment lost 6 bases, leaving 13 bases of the junction unmatched. The CDR3 nucleotides read TGCAGCGTCGCAGGCCCACTAGCGGCGAGCTCCTACAATGAGCAGTTCTTC. This encodes CSVAGPLAASSYNEQFF.

The rearrangement uses TRBV4-1 and TRBJ1-2; D is ambiguous. Germline V lookup: CDR1 MGHRA, CDR2 YSYEKL. V was trimmed by 5 bases and J by 2 bases, leaving 12 bases between them. The CDR3 runs to 14 residues. CDR3 sequence: CASSSRRENYGYTF. The CDR3 DNA is TGCGCCAGCAGCTCCCGAAGGGAAAACTATGGCTACACCTTC.

The chain couples TRBV29-1 to TRBJ1-1; D unclear. CDR1 is SQVTM and CDR2 is ANQGSEA in the germline V gene. Trimming left V 4 bases short and J 1 base short, with 10 bases between. CDR3 length: 13 residues. The CDR3 nucleotides are TGCAGCGTTGCCCCTCTGAGGAACACTGAAGCTTTCTTT. It translates to CSVAPLRNTEAFF.

This clone came up many times. The CDR3 DNA is TGTGCCAGCAGGGGGACAGGTTCGAACACCGGGGAGCTGTTTTTT. Its protein is CASRGTGSNTGELFF. The chain employs TRBV2 and TRBJ2-2, with 8 nucleotides matching TRBD1. Germline CDR1 and CDR2: SNHLY and FYNNEI. V trimming: 6 bases; J trimming: 0 bases; junction bases outside the gene matches: 3. The CDR3 covers 15 residues.

A few counts support this clone. The gene calls are TRBV10-3 and TRBJ2-6, with TRBD2 identical over 7 bases. The V segment lost 0 bases and the J segment 0 bases; nucleotides outside the gene matches: 5. This CDR3 has 18 residues. Germline V CDR1 and CDR2: ENHRY, SYGVKD. In DNA form, the CDR3 reads TGTGCCATCAGTGAGTCTCCAGGGAGGGGCTCTGGGGCCAACGTCCTGACTTTC. Protein product: CAISESPGRGSGANVLTF.

This chain joins TRBV19 and TRBJ2-7; either TRBD1 or TRBD2 may fit D (5 bases each). CDR3 length: 17 residues. Per the germline V gene, CDR1 is LNHDA and CDR2 is SQIVND (reference sequence). Trimming cost V 4 bases and J 0 bases, with 19 bases left between them. The CDR3 loop reads CASSTSTERDLSYEQYF. DNA for the CDR3: TGTGCCAGTAGTACCTCTACGGAACGGGACCTCTCCTACGAGCAGTACTTC.

This chain connects TRBV7-9 to TRBJ2-5, with D possibly being TRBD1 (5 bases). The closer fit of TRBJ2-7 to the DNA end suggests the J call may be wrong. Germline CDR1 reads SEHNR; CDR2 reads FQNEAQ (reference sequence). The CDR3 totals 13 residues. In nucleotides, the CDR3 is TGTGCCAGCCGGTCACAGGAGTCCTACGAGCAGTACTTC. Translating gives CASRSQESYEQYF.